A selection of T cell receptor beta chains follows, all from one sample in a study of cytomegalovirus exposure and HLA in healthy donors. Measured with immunoSEQ multiplex PCR; TCRdb has only the in-frame clones, and not every one. The data contain 140,000 to 150,000 clones, roughly 82% of them singletons. Sequenced: PBMCs. The receptors come from a male donor in good health and CMV-seronegative. The CDR3 runs from the conserved cysteine through the conserved F or W. D genes are given only for firm matches. For some rows the clone size is stated as once, few or many, or as a class when expanded; others skip it.

v_gene	abundance	d_gene	len	j_gene	CDR3aa	CDR3nt
TRBV7-3	NA	TRBD1	15	TRBJ2-2	CASRPPGTDTGELFF	TGTGCCAGCAGGCCCCCCGGGACAGACACCGGGGAGCTGTTTTTT
TRBV27	once	NA	13	TRBJ2-7	CASSHGHSYEQYF	TGTGCCAGCAGCCACGGACACTCCTACGAGCAGTACTTC
TRBV21-1	NA	NA	16	TRBJ2-7	CASSKGEGETGDEQYF	TGTGCCAGCAGCAAAGGCGAGGGGGAGACAGGGGACGAGCAGTACTTC
TRBV10-1	NA	TRBD1	20	TRBJ1-1	CASSEIGDRELGHQNTEAFF	TGCGCCAGCAGTGAAATAGGGGACAGGGAATTGGGTCACCAGAACACTGAAGCTTTCTTT
TRBV11-2	NA	TRBD1	15	TRBJ2-7	CTSRNYRDRGAEQYF	TGTACCAGCAGAAACTACCGGGACAGGGGTGCCGAGCAGTACTTC
TRBV9	NA	NA	13	TRBJ2-2	CASSRVNTGELFF	TGTGCCAGCAGCCGTGTGAACACCGGGGAGCTGTTTTTT
TRBV11-2	few	TRBD1	13	TRBJ2-7	CASSLDRGNEQYF	TGTGCCAGCAGCTTGGACAGGGGCAACGAGCAGTACTTC
TRBV14	once	NA	13	TRBJ2-7	CASSQASGYEQYF	TGTGCCAGCAGCCAAGCATCAGGGTACGAGCAGTACTTC
TRBV6-6	NA	TRBD2	14	TRBJ2-7	CASTPTSGRYEQYF	TGTGCCAGCACCCCGACTAGCGGGAGGTACGAGCAGTACTTC
TRBV7-9	NA	NA	13	TRBJ1-1	CSSSFGGDTEAFF	TGTTCCAGCAGCTTCGGGGGAGACACTGAAGCTTTCTTT
TRBV5-1	NA	NA	16	TRBJ1-6	CASSLTTKGVDSPLHF	TGCGCCAGCAGCTTGACGACAAAAGGTGTCGATTCACCCCTCCACTTT
TRBV6-5	NA	NA	14	TRBJ1-5	CASIDTFSNQPQHF	TGTGCCAGCATTGACACCTTTAGCAATCAGCCCCAGCATTTT
TRBV5-4	NA	NA	13	TRBJ2-3	CASSRLDADTQYF	TGTGCCAGCAGCCGACTAGATGCAGATACGCAGTATTTT
TRBV19	NA	TRBD1	16	TRBJ1-1	CASSIGTGWMNTEAFF	TGTGCCAGTAGTATTGGGACAGGGTGGATGAACACTGAAGCTTTCTTT
TRBV27	NA	TRBD1	18	TRBJ1-4	CASRSPGTGGRANEKLFF	TGTGCCAGCCGATCACCCGGGACAGGGGGCAGAGCTAATGAAAAACTGTTTTTT
TRBV27	NA	TRBD2	13	TRBJ2-7	CASSRLAENEQYF	TGTGCCAGCAGTCGACTAGCGGAGAACGAGCAGTACTTC
TRBV6-1	NA	TRBD2	14	TRBJ2-5	CASSTSGTGETQYF	TGTGCCAGCAGCACTAGCGGGACAGGAGAGACCCAGTACTTC
TRBV19	NA	TRBD1	16	TRBJ2-2	CASSAGTVANTGELFF	TGTGCCAGTAGTGCTGGGACAGTGGCGAACACCGGGGAGCTGTTTTTT
TRBV11-2	NA	TRBD1	15	TRBJ1-6	CASSIGTAINSPLHF	TGTGCCAGCAGCATAGGGACAGCAATTAATTCACCCCTCCACTTT
TRBV7-8	NA	TRBD2	14	TRBJ2-5	CASSLELAGETQYF	TGTGCCAGCAGCTTAGAACTAGCGGGGGAGACCCAGTACTTC
TRBV2	NA	NA	14	TRBJ2-2	CASLRTVNTGELFF	TGTGCCAGCTTGCGGACAGTAAACACCGGGGAGCTGTTTTTT
TRBV29-1	once	TRBD1	13	TRBJ1-2	CSVGTGPNYGYTF	TGCAGCGTCGGGACAGGGCCAAACTATGGCTACACCTTC
TRBV14	NA	TRBD1	15	TRBJ2-5	CASSQWTGPQETQYF	TGTGCCAGCAGCCAATGGACAGGGCCGCAAGAGACCCAGTACTTC
TRBV5-1	NA	TRBD1	15	TRBJ1-2	CASSSLTGDLSGYTF	TGCGCCAGCAGCTCCCTGACAGGGGATTTATCTGGCTACACCTTC
TRBV7-2	NA	TRBD1	17	TRBJ2-7	CASSLVRTGALNYEQYF	TGTGCCAGCAGCTTAGTTAGGACAGGGGCCTTAAACTACGAGCAGTACTTC
TRBV4-2	NA	NA	16	TRBJ2-3	CASSPRVGSGTDTQYF	TGTGCCAGCAGCCCCCGGGTGGGTAGCGGCACAGATACGCAGTATTTT
TRBV5-5	NA	TRBD1	14	TRBJ1-5	CASSGTGGDQPQHF	TGTGCCAGCAGCGGAACAGGGGGGGATCAGCCCCAGCATTTT
TRBV5-4	few	TRBD1	16	TRBJ2-7	CASSPRQGVAFYEQYF	TGTGCCAGCAGCCCCCGACAGGGGGTAGCTTTCTACGAGCAGTACTTC
TRBV19	NA	TRBD1	12	TRBJ1-1	CASRQGLTEAFF	TGTGCCAGCCGACAGGGGTTGACTGAAGCTTTCTTT
TRBV28	NA	TRBD2	15	TRBJ2-7	CASSLSLAGGHEQYF	TGTGCCAGCAGTTTATCGCTAGCGGGAGGGCACGAGCAGTACTTC
TRBV9	NA	NA	12	TRBJ2-7	CASSVEGGEQYF	TGTGCCAGCAGCGTAGAAGGAGGCGAGCAGTACTTC
TRBV19	NA	NA	15	TRBJ2-7	CASSTSTGKSYEQYF	TGTGCCAGTAGTACATCGACAGGAAAGTCCTACGAGCAGTACTTC
TRBV2	NA	NA	13	TRBJ2-7	CASSSDIYFEQYF	TGTGCCAGCAGTTCGGACATTTATTTCGAGCAGTACTTC
TRBV9	once	TRBD1	15	TRBJ1-4	CASSERTGLIEKLFF	TGTGCCAGCAGCGAGCGGACAGGCCTGATCGAAAAACTGTTTTTT
TRBV29-1	NA	TRBD2	12	TRBJ2-7	CSAGGGSYEQYF	TGCAGCGCGGGGGGGGGCTCATACGAGCAGTACTTC
TRBV7-2	few	TRBD2	17	TRBJ2-1	CASSLAPSGRAQNEQFF	TGTGCCAGCAGCTTAGCGCCCAGCGGGAGGGCCCAGAATGAGCAGTTCTTC
TRBV5-1	once	TRBD1	15	TRBJ2-2	CASSAGGANTGELFF	TGCGCCAGCAGCGCAGGGGGCGCGAACACCGGGGAGCTGTTTTTT
TRBV11-2	NA	TRBD2	17	TRBJ2-1	CASRGGGAGTGYNEQFF	TGTGCCAGCCGAGGCGGGGGGGCCGGGACGGGATACAATGAGCAGTTCTTC
TRBV19	NA	NA	14	TRBJ2-5	CASSIGGLGETQYF	TGTGCCAGTAGTATTGGAGGCCTAGGGGAGACCCAGTACTTC
TRBV28	NA	TRBD1	16	TRBJ2-1	CASRGGVYRGRNEQFF	TGTGCCAGCAGGGGTGGGGTGTACAGGGGGCGCAATGAGCAGTTCTTC
TRBV7-2	few	NA	15	TRBJ2-7	CASSKEGGGHYEQYF	TGTGCCAGCAGCAAAGAGGGGGGGGGCCACTACGAGCAGTACTTC
TRBV27	once	NA	13	TRBJ1-1	CASSITGNTEAFF	TGTGCCAGCAGTATAACAGGGAACACTGAAGCTTTCTTT
TRBV19	NA	TRBD1	15	TRBJ1-3	CASSLDRAPGNTIYF	TGTGCCAGTAGTCTGGACAGGGCCCCTGGAAACACCATATATTTT
TRBV27	NA	TRBD1	15	TRBJ1-2	CASSPGTGVFYGYTF	TGTGCCAGCAGTCCTGGGACAGGGGTTTTCTATGGCTACACCTTC
TRBV28	NA	TRBD1	14	TRBJ2-3	CASSFRGPGDTQYF	TGTGCCAGCAGTTTCAGGGGGCCTGGAGATACGCAGTATTTT
TRBV28	NA	TRBD1	15	TRBJ2-7	CASRSGTVSSYEQYF	TGTGCCAGCAGATCCGGGACAGTGAGCTCCTACGAGCAGTACTTC
TRBV5-8	NA	NA	14	TRBJ1-1	CASSPRGSNTEAFF	TGTGCCAGCAGTCCCAGGGGTAGTAACACTGAAGCTTTCTTT
TRBV9	NA	NA	15	TRBJ2-1	CASSVQTSDYNEQFF	TGTGCCAGCAGCGTACAGACTTCGGATTACAATGAGCAGTTCTTC
TRBV19	NA	TRBD1	14	TRBJ1-1	CASSTLDRGTEAFF	TGTGCCAGTAGTACCCTCGACAGGGGGACGGAAGCTTTCTTT
TRBV9	NA	TRBD1	15	TRBJ1-2	CASSATGGYAYGYTF	TGTGCCAGCAGCGCAACAGGGGGTTATGCCTATGGCTACACCTTC
TRBV9	NA	TRBD1	19	TRBJ2-6	CASSNSGRGQGAGANVLTF	TGTGCCAGCAGCAACTCGGGGAGGGGACAGGGGGCCGGGGCCAACGTCCTGACTTTC
TRBV5-6	NA	NA	14	TRBJ2-3	CASSLVPVADTQYF	TGTGCCAGCAGCTTGGTCCCCGTTGCAGATACGCAGTATTTT